This entry lists 19 T cell receptor beta chains sequenced from one sample in a study of CXCR3-negative and CXCR3-positive naive CD8 T cells (dated by TCRdb to the late 2010s). Study-wide findings and limitations: Compared with CXCR3-negative naive cells, CXCR3-positive naive cells had TRB CDR3s with higher hydrophobicity (lower Kidera factor 4), lower energy, and higher strength and volume indices.

The listed sequencing device is NextSeq 550. The Human TCR Profiling Kit (MiLaboratory) was used to prepare UMI-labeled 5' RACE TRB cDNA libraries. TCRdb reprocessed the reads and provides one entry for every CDR3 protein sequence; no DNA is given. The sample has under 110,000 distinct CDR3 sequences on record. The leading ten clones occupy 0.35% to 0.4% of the sample. These receptors' targets are unknown. The specimen sequenced was naive CXCR3+ CD8+ T cells from blood. The meaning of the sample's cell subset or site label: CD45RO-CCR7+CD27+CD95- naive CD8+ T cells expressing CXCR3 (TNR3+). These receptors all stem from a human donor in good health. Some clones in this sample may be carry-over from other donors' samples.

This chain joins TRBV28 and TRBJ2-7; with no DNA, the TCRdb D assignment of TRBD1 cannot be verified. The CDR3 is 14 residues long. Germline V gives CDR1 MDHEN, CDR2 SYDVKM. CDR3 in amino acids: CASSRDANGHEQYF.

The CDR3 loop reads CSAGESYEQYF. This chain links TRBV20-1 with TRBJ2-7. Looked up from germline, CDR1 is DFQATT and CDR2 is SNEGSKA (reference sequence). The CDR3 loop spans 11 amino acids.

The V gene is TRBV2, the J gene TRBJ2-1. The length of the CDR3 is 14 residues. The V gene's germline CDR1 is SNHLY and CDR2 FYNNEI. The CDR3 protein is CASSAAGEDNEQFF.

The chain combines TRBV7-9 with TRBJ1-1; TCRdb lists TRBD1, though no DNA is available to test this call. Germline-derived CDR1 and CDR2 are SEHNR and FQNEAQ (reference sequence). The CDR3 is made up of 15 amino acids. CDR3 sequence: CASSSTGVRNTEAFF.

The gene calls are TRBV5-1 and TRBJ1-1. CDR1 is SGHRS, CDR2 YFSETQ, per germline. The CDR3 extends over 13 amino acids. This CDR3 reads CASSLFQHTEAFF. The full variable domain, with the rest looked up from reference TRBV5-1 and TRBJ1-1, is KAGVTQTPRYLIKTRGQQVTLSCSPISGHRSVSWYQQTPGQGLQFLFEYFSETQRNKGNFPGRFSGRQFSNSRSEMNVSTLELGDSALYLCASSLFQHTEAFFGQGTRLTVV.

This chain joins TRBV7-3 and TRBJ2-5. The germline gives CDR1 SGHTA, CDR2 FQGTGA. CDR3 length: 13 residues. CDR3 loop: CASSLDIGETQYF.

The chain is built from TRBV20-1 and TRBJ2-1; TCRdb outputs TRBD1, but without DNA this stays unchecked. Germline V gene sequence: CDR1 DFQATT, CDR2 SNEGSKA (reference sequence). This CDR3 has 13 amino acids. This CDR3 reads CSATRQEGDEQFF.

The rearrangement joins TRBV5-4 to TRBJ2-2; TCRdb gives TRBD2 as the D gene, but with no DNA this cannot be confirmed. The CDR3 length is 17 residues. Germline assignment: CDR1 SGHNT and CDR2 YYREEE (reference sequence). CDR3 in amino acids: CASRRIPLAGGPGELFF.

This rearrangement joins TRBV29-1 to TRBJ2-3; the D gene TCRdb calls, TRBD2, cannot be checked with no DNA. The CDR3 has 14 amino acids. Germline V CDR1 and CDR2: SQVTM, ANQGSEA. The CDR3 is CSVRSGGEVDTQYF.

This chain joins TRBV7-2 and TRBJ2-3; there is no DNA to check the TCRdb D call of TRBD2. In germline, CDR1 is SGHTA, CDR2 FQGNSA. CDR3 length: 15 residues. The CDR3 sequence: CASSPGTSGVDTQYF.

The rearrangement uses TRBV5-6 and TRBJ2-7; without DNA, the TCRdb call of TRBD2 cannot be checked. The germline V gene encodes CDR1 SGHDT and CDR2 YYEEEE. This CDR3 comprises 15 residues. CDR3 protein: CASSLMGGDRYEQYF. Looking up the rest from reference TRBV5-6 and TRBJ2-7 gives the full variable domain: DAGVTQSPTHLIKTRGQQVTLRCSPKSGHDTVSWYQQALGQGPQFIFQYYEEEERQRGNFPDRFSGHQFPNYSSELNVNALLLGDSALYLCASSLMGGDRYEQYFGPGTRLTVT.

The rearrangement uses TRBV4-1 and TRBJ2-7. Germline CDR1 MGHRA, CDR2 YSYEKL. CDR3 length: 13 residues. The CDR3 reads CASSPLPSHEQYF.

The chain combines TRBV28 with TRBJ2-1; the TCRdb D gene call, TRBD2, has no DNA to confirm it. CDR1 and CDR2 (germline): MDHEN, SYDVKM. The CDR3 is 15 residues long. Here the CDR3 reads CASSFGGGAENEQFF.

V and J are TRBV11-3 and TRBJ1-1. From germline, CDR1 is SGHNT and CDR2 YENEEA. The CDR3 runs 13 residues. The chain's CDR3 is CASSQDGNTEAFF. Using reference TRBV11-3 and TRBJ1-1 for the parts outside the CDR3, the full variable domain is EAGVVQSPRYKIIEKKQPVAFWCNPISGHNTLYWYLQNLGQGPELLIRYENEEAVDDSQLPKDRFSAERLKGVDSTLKIQPAELGDSAVYLCASSQDGNTEAFFGQGTRLTVV.

The V call is TRBV7-6, the J call TRBJ2-7; TCRdb lists TRBD1, though no DNA is available to test this call. The germline CDR1 and CDR2 sequences are SGHVS and FNYEAQ. The CDR3 contains 14 residues. CDR3 loop: CASSLRGGSDEQYF.

The gene calls are TRBV5-1 and TRBJ1-5. The CDR3 sequence is 15 residues long. CDR1 and CDR2 (germline): SGHRS, YFSETQ. The CDR3 sequence: CASSPMPDSNQPQHF.

This chain joins TRBV4-3 and TRBJ2-1; as DNA is missing, the TRBD1 call by TCRdb cannot be tested. Germline V lookup: CDR1 LGHNA, CDR2 YSLEER. The CDR3 extends over 15 amino acids. The CDR3 spells CASSQIQGLRNEQFF.

CDR3 amino acids: CASSQVWETDTQYF. The chain couples TRBV4-2 to TRBJ2-3; the D gene TCRdb calls, TRBD2, cannot be checked with no DNA. CDR1 and CDR2 (germline): LGHNA, YNFKEQ. The CDR3 sequence is 14 residues long.

The rearrangement joins TRBV27 to TRBJ1-2; checking the TCRdb D call of TRBD1 is not possible without DNA. Germline V gene data show CDR1 as MNHEY and CDR2 as SMNVEV (reference sequence). The CDR3 consists of 14 residues. This chain's CDR3 is CASSPQGSGGGYTF.